What follows are 10 T cell receptor beta chains derived from one specimen sequenced in a study of vaccination effects on CD4 cells after COVID-19. Libraries were prepared by immunoSEQ multiplex PCR; TCRdb keeps only in-frame clonotypes and omits some of them. The sample lists 71,000 or so clones; around three quarters were seen once. ViraFEST expansion of antigen-specific CD4+ T cells with viral peptide pools preceded sequencing. When roughly eleven days of culture had elapsed, CD4+ T cells were isolated. Each vaccine recipient was nucleocapsid antibody negative and had no prior SARS-CoV-2 infection. What these receptors recognize is not known. The input for sequencing was CD4+ T cells from PBMCs cultured with HCoV-OC43 spike peptides, taken before COVID-19 vaccination. As to subset: HCoV-OC43 spike overlapping peptide pool stimulation. These receptor sequences come from a human donor who received a COVID-19 vaccine.

This clone was seen just once. The chain employs TRBV5-1 and TRBJ2-2; D is perhaps TRBD2 (6 bases). V was trimmed by 6 bases and J by 6 bases, leaving 9 bases between them. CDR3 size: 12 residues. Germline CDR1 is SGHRS and CDR2 is YFSETQ. For the CDR3, the DNA is TGCGCCAGCACCCGGGACTCCGGGGAGCTGTTTTTT. It is translated as CASTRDSGELFF.

V gene TRBV5-8 combines with J gene TRBJ1-2; D ambiguous. The CDR3 totals 16 residues. Germline CDR1 and CDR2: SGHTS and YDEGEE. V lost 5 bases and J lost 2, with 19 bases in between. The CDR3 DNA is TGTGCCAGCAGTATCGTTTGGACTATTACCAACTATGGCTACACCTTC. This gives the protein CASSIVWTITNYGYTF.

This clone has a single count. The genes are TRBV5-1 and TRBJ2-5; TRBD2 is a possible D gene (7 bases). V lost 4 bases and J lost 4, with 11 bases in between. CDR1 is SGHRS and CDR2 is YFSETQ in the germline V gene. The CDR3 has 13 amino acids. The CDR3 is CASSPGGPETQYF. The DNA of the CDR3 is TGCGCCAGCAGCCCGGGGGGCCCAGAGACCCAGTACTTC.

The rearrangement joins TRBV9 to TRBJ2-1, with 8 nucleotides matching TRBD1. The junction had 15 bases not matched to a gene; V was cut back by 3 bases and J by 7 bases. This CDR3 is built from 17 residues. Germline V gives CDR1 SGDLS, CDR2 YYNGEE. The CDR3 reads CASSAYRQGTILNEQFF. CDR3 nucleotides: TGTGCCAGCAGCGCATATCGACAGGGGACAATTTTGAATGAGCAGTTCTTC.

The chain links TRBV30 to TRBJ2-1, with D possibly matching TRBD1 (7 bases). The CDR3 runs to 14 residues. The V and J ends lost 5 bases and 2 bases respectively, with 13 bases between them. Per the germline V gene, CDR1 is GTSNPN and CDR2 is SVGIG (reference sequence). In DNA form, the CDR3 reads TGTGCCTGGGGCCAGGGGGGCGCCTACAATGAGCAGTTCTTC. It is translated as CAWGQGGAYNEQFF.

This clone came up a few times. This rearrangement joins TRBV9 to TRBJ2-5; maybe TRBD1 (5 bases). V lost 0 bases to trimming and J lost 5 bases, with 17 bases between them. This CDR3 is built from 16 residues. The germline CDR1 and CDR2 sequences are SGDLS and YYNGEE. This CDR3 reads CASSVGEGVTRETQYF. The CDR3, as DNA: TGTGCCAGCAGCGTAGGGGAAGGGGTCACGAGGGAGACCCAGTACTTC.

This rearrangement joins TRBV2 to TRBJ2-3; 8 bases fit TRBD2. This CDR3 is 15 amino acids long. Germline values: CDR1 SNHLY, CDR2 FYNNEI. V shed 4 bases, J shed 5 bases, and the junction held 8 bases outside the gene matches. The CDR3 DNA is TGTGCCAGCAGTGTAACTAGCGGCGGAGGAGATACGCAGTATTTT. Its protein product is CASSVTSGGGDTQYF.

The rearrangement joins TRBV19 to TRBJ2-3, with 12 bases matching TRBD2. Losses at the gene ends were 6 bases for V and 8 bases for J; bases not matched to a gene: 3. Germline lookup yields CDR1 LNHDA and CDR2 SQIVND (reference sequence). The CDR3 has 13 amino acids. The DNA for the CDR3 is TGTGCCAGTAGGACTAGCGGGGGAGGTACGCAGTATTTT. This translates into CASRTSGGGTQYF.

V and J are TRBV2 and TRBJ2-7; maybe TRBD1 (6 bases). Germline-derived CDR1 and CDR2 are SNHLY and FYNNEI. This CDR3 has 14 residues. V was cut by 7 bases and J by 2 bases, with 15 bases left in between. The CDR3 DNA sequence: TGTGCCAGCACATCAGGGGAAGGTACCTACGAGCAGTACGTC. It yields the protein CASTSGEGTYEQYV.

V and J are TRBV3-1 (or the pseudogene TRBV3-2) and TRBJ2-2; D not resolved. Per germline, CDR1 LGHDT and CDR2 YNNKEL (reference sequence). This CDR3 region has 13 residues. V was clipped by 4 bases and J by 3 bases, with 6 bases between them. The CDR3 DNA reads as TGTGCCAGCAGCCCACTCTACACCGGGGAGCTGTTTTTT. It is translated as CASSPLYTGELFF.